These T cell receptor beta chains were read from a single sample in a study of blood T cell repertoires in COVID-19. Profiled with immunoSEQ multiplex PCR; TCRdb holds only in-frame clones, not every one. Among 250,000 to 300,000 clones listed, approximately 91% were seen once. Sample: peripheral blood. These receptors originate from a man in his fifties with acute or convalescent COVID-19. CDR3s include the opening cysteine and the closing phenylalanine or tryptophan.

J: TRBJ1-2; V: TRBV6-5; CDR3: CASSYLDSLGYTF
J: TRBJ1-5; V: TRBV19; CDR3: CASSTTRNQPQHF
J: TRBJ1-5; V: TRBV5-4; CDR3: CASSSGGRDRGFGPQHF
J: TRBJ2-1; V: TRBV10-3; CDR3: CAISLLAGGLDEQFF
J: TRBJ1-2; V: TRBV20-1; CDR3: CSVPGGYGYTF
J: TRBJ1-2; V: TRBV9; CDR3: CASSVNYRGIYKHGYTF
J: TRBJ2-3; V: TRBV19; CDR3: CASSGEGGADTQYF
J: TRBJ1-4; V: TRBV5-4; CDR3: CASSLDPTGGGRNEKLFF
J: TRBJ2-1; V: TRBV19; CDR3: CASSGGGQSYNEQFF
J: TRBJ2-2; V: TRBV7-3; CDR3: CASSGGVTTGELFF
J: TRBJ2-3; V: TRBV6-5; CDR3: CASKERGRGDTQYF
J: TRBJ2-3; V: TRBV6-5; CDR3: CASSLTGGVGDTQYF
J: TRBJ1-5; V: TRBV27; CDR3: CASSSSLRNQPQHF
J: TRBJ1-2; V: TRBV15; CDR3: CATSRDLGGGLGYTF
J: TRBJ1-2; V: TRBV30; CDR3: CAWTPRGPNNYGYTF
J: TRBJ1-6; V: TRBV14; CDR3: CASSPGQGGTYNSPLHF
J: TRBJ1-2; V: TRBV7-8; CDR3: CASSLQGTNYGYTF
J: TRBJ2-7; V: TRBV11-2; CDR3: CASSYVTGGSYEQYF
J: TRBJ2-5; V: TRBV30; CDR3: CAWSVGGGGRETQYF
J: TRBJ2-3; V: TRBV27; CDR3: CASSLGLSTDTQYF
J: TRBJ1-2; V: TRBV29-1; CDR3: CSVEPRDRASHGYTF
J: TRBJ2-7; V: TRBV6-1; CDR3: CASSEVDRGSEQYF
J: TRBJ2-7; V: TRBV5-1; CDR3: CASSLGDIYEQYF
J: TRBJ1-1; V: TRBV18; CDR3: CASSTRRGTEAFF
J: TRBJ1-3; V: TRBV5-1; CDR3: CASSEGHPGNTIYF
J: TRBJ2-7; V: TRBV6-5; CDR3: CASSYGWGVAYEQYF
J: TRBJ1-1; V: TRBV15; CDR3: CATSRGRTGRTEAFF
J: TRBJ2-7; V: TRBV10-2; CDR3: CASSEEAYEQYF